The entry below describes one TCR beta chain. The data were taken from a study of shared clonotypes between healthy human individuals. Free of recent acute infections or vaccinations, the donors were healthy HIV-negative adults. This CDR3 has 14 amino acids. Germline lookup yields CDR1 MDHEN and CDR2 SYDVKM. Trimming took 4 bases from V and 2 from J, leaving 12 bases between them. Profiled with immunoSEQ multiplex PCR; TCRdb holds only in-frame clones, not every one. The sample comprises almost 750,000 clones, about two thirds of which are singletons, and more than 1.5% rests with the top ten. The chain recombines TRBV28 with TRBJ2-7; possible D gene TRBD1, 6 bases. Sequencing was carried out using memory CD4+ T cells sorted from blood. Specified subset: CD45RA-negative fraction. The source is a woman in her twenties or thirties in good health. The chain's CDR3 is CASSSPGETYEQYF. CDR3 bases: TGTGCCAGCAGTTCCCCAGGGGAGACCTACGAGCAGTACTTC.